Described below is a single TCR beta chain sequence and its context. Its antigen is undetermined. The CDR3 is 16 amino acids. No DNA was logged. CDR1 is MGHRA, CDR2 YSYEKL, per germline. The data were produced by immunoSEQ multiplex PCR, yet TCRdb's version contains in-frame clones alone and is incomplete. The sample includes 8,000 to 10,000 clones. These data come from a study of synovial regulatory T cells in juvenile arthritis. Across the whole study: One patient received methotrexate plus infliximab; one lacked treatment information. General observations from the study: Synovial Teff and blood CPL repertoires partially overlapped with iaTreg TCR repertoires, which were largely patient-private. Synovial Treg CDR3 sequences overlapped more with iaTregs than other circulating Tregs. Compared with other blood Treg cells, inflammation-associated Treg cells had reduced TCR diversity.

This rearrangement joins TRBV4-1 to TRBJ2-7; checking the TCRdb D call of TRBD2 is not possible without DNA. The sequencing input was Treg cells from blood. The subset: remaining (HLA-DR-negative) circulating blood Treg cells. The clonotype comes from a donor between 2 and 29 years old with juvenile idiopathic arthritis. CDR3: CASSQRTSALTYEQYF.